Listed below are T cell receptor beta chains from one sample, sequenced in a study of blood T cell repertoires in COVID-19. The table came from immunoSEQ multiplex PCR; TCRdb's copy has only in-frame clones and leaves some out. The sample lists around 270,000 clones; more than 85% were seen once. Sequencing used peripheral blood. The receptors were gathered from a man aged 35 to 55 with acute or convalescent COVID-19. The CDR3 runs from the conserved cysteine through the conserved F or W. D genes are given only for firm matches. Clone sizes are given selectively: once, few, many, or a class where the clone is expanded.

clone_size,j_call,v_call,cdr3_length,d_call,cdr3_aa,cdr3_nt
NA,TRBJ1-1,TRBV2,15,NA,CASSLVGGGGTEAFF,TGTGCCAGCAGCCTAGTCGGGGGCGGGGGCACTGAAGCTTTCTTT
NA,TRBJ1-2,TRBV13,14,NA,CASSPPGGYYGYTF,TGTGCCAGCAGCCCCCCGGGTGGGTACTATGGCTACACCTTC
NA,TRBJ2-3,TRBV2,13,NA,CASSEYGPDTQYF,TGTGCCAGCAGTGAATATGGCCCAGATACGCAGTATTTT
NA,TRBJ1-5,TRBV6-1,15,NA,CASSEQNPGYQPQHF,TGTGCCAGCAGTGAACAAAACCCAGGGTATCAGCCCCAGCATTTT
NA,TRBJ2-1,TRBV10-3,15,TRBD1,CAISLTGGNYNEQFF,TGTGCCATCAGCCTGACAGGGGGGAACTACAATGAGCAGTTCTTC
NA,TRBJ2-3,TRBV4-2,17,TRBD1,CASSARYEGASTDTQYF,TGTGCCAGCAGTGCAAGATATGAGGGGGCCTCGACAGATACGCAGTATTTT
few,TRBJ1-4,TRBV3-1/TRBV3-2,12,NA,CASSPSNEKLFF,TGTGCCAGCAGCCCATCCAATGAAAAACTGTTTTTT
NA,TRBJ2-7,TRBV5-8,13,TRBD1,CASSTDRVGEQYF,TGTGCCAGCAGCACGGACAGGGTGGGAGAGCAGTACTTC
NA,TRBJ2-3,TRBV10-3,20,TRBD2,CAISSSGLAGGLWRTDTQYF,TGTGCCATCAGTTCATCAGGACTAGCGGGGGGCCTATGGCGCACAGATACGCAGTATTTT
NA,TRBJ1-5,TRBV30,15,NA,CAWSVPGGRGQPQHF,TGTGCCTGGAGTGTACCGGGGGGGCGCGGTCAGCCCCAGCATTTT
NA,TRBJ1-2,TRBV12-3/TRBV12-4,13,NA,CATVSPHYYGYTF,TGTGCCACCGTCTCGCCCCACTACTATGGCTACACCTTC
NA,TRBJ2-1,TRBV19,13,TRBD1,CASGDSTYNEQFF,TGTGCCAGCGGGGACAGTACTTACAATGAGCAGTTCTTC
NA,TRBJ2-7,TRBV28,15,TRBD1,CASSSTGTGSFEQYF,TGTGCCAGCAGTTCCACGGGGACAGGGTCGTTTGAGCAGTACTTC
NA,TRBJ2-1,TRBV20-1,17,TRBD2,CSASPSGGAVLYNEQFF,TGCAGTGCTAGTCCTAGCGGGGGAGCCGTGCTTTACAATGAGCAGTTCTTC
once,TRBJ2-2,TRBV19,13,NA,CASRWATTGELFF,TGTGCCAGTAGATGGGCCACAACCGGGGAGCTGTTTTTT
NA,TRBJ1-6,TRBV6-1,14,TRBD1,CASSDDRGNSPLHF,TGTGCCAGCAGTGATGACAGGGGGAATTCACCCCTCCACTTT
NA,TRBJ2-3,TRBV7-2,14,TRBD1,CASSDRVGADTQYF,TGTGCCAGCAGCGACAGGGTTGGGGCAGATACGCAGTATTTT
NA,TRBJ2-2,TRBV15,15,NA,CATSREGQPTGELFF,TGTGCCACCAGCAGAGAGGGCCAGCCCACCGGGGAGCTGTTTTTT
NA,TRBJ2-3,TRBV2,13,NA,CASSGGDTDTQYF,TGTGCCAGCAGTGGGGGGGACACAGATACGCAGTATTTT
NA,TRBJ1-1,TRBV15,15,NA,CATSTSRGFQTEAFF,TGTGCCACCAGCACATCCCGAGGTTTCCAGACTGAAGCTTTCTTT
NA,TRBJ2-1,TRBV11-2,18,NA,CASSLRLRGSPPYNEQFF,TGTGCCAGCAGCTTACGGCTCAGGGGAAGCCCTCCCTACAATGAGCAGTTCTTC
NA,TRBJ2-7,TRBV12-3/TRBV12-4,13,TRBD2,CASALRDYYEQYF,TGTGCCAGCGCGCTCCGGGACTACTACGAGCAGTACTTC
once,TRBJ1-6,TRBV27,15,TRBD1,CASSRQGRLLGSLHF,TGTGCCAGCAGTCGACAGGGGCGCCTTCTGGGGTCCCTCCACTTT
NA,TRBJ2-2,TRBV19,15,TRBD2,CASSFRGVNTGELFF,TGTGCCAGTAGTTTTCGGGGGGTCAACACCGGGGAGCTGTTTTTT
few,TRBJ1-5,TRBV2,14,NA,CASSYTTGNQPQHF,TGTGCCAGCAGTTATACGACCGGGAATCAGCCCCAGCATTTT
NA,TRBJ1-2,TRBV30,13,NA,CAWSGGRSEGYTF,TGTGCCTGGAGTGGCGGGAGGTCGGAGGGCTACACCTTC
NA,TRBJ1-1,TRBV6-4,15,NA,CASSAFRVRDTEAFF,TGTGCCAGCAGTGCTTTCAGGGTTCGGGACACTGAAGCTTTCTTT